This T cell receptor beta chain is from a study of blood T cell repertoires in COVID-19. As for the study in general: Samples representing acute and convalescent COVID-19 were sourced from the United States, Italy and Spain.

The CDR3 runs to 17 residues. Enrolled through a virtual design, the participants were between about 18 and 89 years of age and came from some 26 US areas. Original methodology: Quantification of nucleated cells was approximated via reference gene primer amplification. Only in-frame clones appear in the TCRdb table, and some are missing; sequencing was by immunoSEQ multiplex PCR. V, J and clone size are those of that table, while D and trimming were read from the DNA. The table has 250,000 to 350,000 clones, 88% seen once. This TCR was sampled from a woman aged 55-69 years in a cohort exposed to, infected with or recovered from COVID-19 (not recorded which). The chain couples TRBV21-1 to TRBJ1-5; TRBD1 reflects the table's D call only, with no check against the DNA. TRBV21-1 is listed as a pseudogene. The sequenced sample consisted of PBMCs or T cells enriched from blood (not recorded which). The CDR3 is CASAGTGSSYSNQPQHF. The CDR3 DNA reads TGTGCCAGCGCCGGGACAGGGTCCTCTTATAGCAATCAGCCCCAGCATTTT.